This T cell receptor (beta chain) emerged from a study of cytomegalovirus exposure and HLA in healthy donors. Both 60 Vbeta primers and 13 Jbeta primers went into the PCR. Sequenced by immunoSEQ multiplex PCR; TCRdb stores in-frame clones only, minus some. The table gives about 46,000 clones; the top ten clones make up more than 0.9% of it. The specimen sequenced was PBMCs. The clonotype comes from a woman in her thirties or forties in good health and CMV-seronegative.

DNA for the CDR3: TGTGCCAGGAGGGGACAGGGTGTCTATGGCTACACCTTC. It is translated as CARRGQGVYGYTF. The chain carries TRBV2 and TRBJ1-2; TRBD1 matches at 9 bases. In germline, CDR1 is SNHLY, CDR2 FYNNEI. This CDR3 spans 13 amino acids. V was clipped by 9 bases and J by 4 bases; unmatched bases: 6. Drawing the rest from reference TRBV2 and TRBJ1-2, the complete variable domain is EPEVTQTPSHQVTQMGQEVILRCVPISNHLYFYWYRQILGQKVEFLVSFYNNEISEKSEIFDDQFSVERPDGSNFTLKIRSTKLEDSAMYFCARRGQGVYGYTFGSGTRLTVV.